The 5 T cell receptor beta chains in this list originate from one sample, sequenced in a study of response to subunit inactivated influenza vaccine. A single record per CDR3 protein comes from TCRdb applying MiXCR to the RT-PCR reads. The table has around 850,000 distinct CDR3 sequences, roughly 20% seen once. The specimen comprised PBMCs from blood, sampled less than 6 days after vaccination. The receptors here all came from a man over 45 who received an inactivated influenza vaccine.

In its sample, this clonotype was seen a few times. The gene calls are TRBV3-1 and TRBJ2-7; perhaps TRBD1 as D (5 bases). The CDR3 runs to 15 residues. In germline, CDR1 is LGHDT, CDR2 YNNKEL (reference sequence). V was cut by 1 base and J by 0 bases, with 10 bases left in between. Here the CDR3 DNA reads TGTGCCAGCAGCCAAGGGACATCCCCCTCCTACGAGCAGTACTTC. It yields the protein CASSQGTSPSYEQYF.

This clonotype was counted many times. This chain joins TRBV20-1 and TRBJ1-2, with D unclear. Trimming cost V 4 bases and J 0 bases, with 6 bases left between them. The CDR3 runs to 12 residues. From germline, CDR1 is DFQATT and CDR2 SNEGSKA (reference sequence). Here the CDR3 reads CSAIDPNYGYTF. The DNA for the CDR3 is TGCAGTGCTATTGACCCTAACTATGGCTACACCTTC.

This clonotype was seen a handful of times. V usage is TRBV12-3 or TRBV12-4 and J usage is TRBJ1-1, with D perhaps TRBD1 (5 bases). This CDR3 is built from 14 residues. Trimming pared 1 base from V and 4 bases from J, leaving 10 bases between. This CDR3 is CASSLGTSGTEAFF. CDR3 in DNA: TGTGCCAGCAGTTTAGGGACATCAGGCACTGAAGCTTTCTTT.

The chain couples TRBV7-2 to TRBJ1-1, with D possibly being TRBD1 (5 bases). Per germline, CDR1 SGHTA and CDR2 FQGNSA. Trimming pared 2 bases from V and 1 base from J, leaving 11 bases between. The CDR3 is 15 residues long. The CDR3 sequence: CASSLIGQGNTEAFF. CDR3 DNA: TGTGCCAGCAGCTTAATAGGTCAGGGGAACACTGAAGCTTTCTTT.

J is TRBJ1-4 and V is TRBV18, with D perhaps TRBD1 (5 bases). CDR3 length: 15 amino acids. V dropped 0 bases and J dropped 12 bases, with 17 bases sitting between them. CDR1 KGHSH and CDR2 LQKENI come from the germline V gene. Here the CDR3 DNA reads TGTGCCAGCTCACCACCGGGACCGAACAAGCGGGAACTGTTTTTT. Translating it yields CASSPPGPNKRELFF.